This T cell receptor beta chain comes out of a study of post-analysis software for immune sequencing data. Overall study findings and caveats: Controls had lower frequencies than patients of about 5 TRBV segments, which included TRBV5-6, TRBV5-1 and TRBV20-1. For normalized Chao1 diversity, multiple sclerosis patients scored significantly lower than controls did.

This CDR3 is built from 11 residues. Looked up from germline, CDR1 is DFQATT and CDR2 is SNEGSKA (reference sequence). V was clipped by 6 bases and J by 6 bases, with 10 bases between them. TCR beta cDNA libraries had unique molecular identifiers. TCRdb itself ran the PCR reads through MiXCR, one entry per CDR3 protein. Among about 170,000 distinct CDR3 sequences listed, about 32% were seen once. A few counts support this clonotype. As yet, its antigen is unknown. Sequencing was done on a sample of blood. The chain couples TRBV20-1 to TRBJ2-3; a possible D gene is TRBD1 (6 bases). This TCR was recovered from a girl between 10 and 17 years old with multiple sclerosis. CDR3 nucleotide sequence: TGCAGTGCCTTAAGGGGGGATACGCAGTATTTT. Protein sequence: CSALRGDTQYF.